This T cell receptor (beta chain) was obtained from a study of a mutant IDH1 vaccine in newly diagnosed glioma. At the level of the study: Antecedent treatment encompassed radiotherapy, temozolomide, or their combination; the majority received both. Study results and caveats: Alterations occurring in top peripheral T cell clonotypes seemed unrelated to pseudoprogression. Evidence of vaccine-induced immune responses was documented in less than 95% of patients.

Here immunoSEQ multiplex PCR was the method, and the copy in TCRdb shows in-frame clones only, minus some. This table holds approximately 100,000 clones, approximately 90% found once. A remark on this clone: The antigen is undetermined.

V dropped 0 bases and J dropped 5; count of bases not matched to a gene: 6. Germline V gene sequence: CDR1 SGHRS, CDR2 YFSETQ. CDR3 length: 16 amino acids. The time point here: baseline, week 1 (first vaccination visit). This sample's treatment: pre-vaccination baseline after standard-of-care therapy. The sequencing used PBMCs, collected from a glioma patient treated with radiotherapy, temozolomide or both. This chain links TRBV5-1 with TRBJ2-5; TRBD2 matches 11 bases. The clonotype comes from a woman in her forties or fifties with glioma. CDR3 in DNA: TGCGCCAGCAGCTTGGGAACTAGCGGGAGTAGGGAGACCCAGTACTTC. This encodes CASSLGTSGSRETQYF.